Sequencing of this T cell receptor beta chain was carried out in a study of blood T cells in healthy people across ages. Study-level findings and limits: Age advanced and TCR beta diversity per million T cells fell, roughly linearly.

This clonotype occurred a few times. The antigen is not known. A second PCR of roughly 7 to 11 cycles used a sample-barcoded 5' primer and a J-beta primer mix. TCRdb processed the 5' RACE reads anew with MiXCR; each CDR3 protein has one entry. The sample gives some 1.5 million distinct CDR3 sequences, roughly 27% of which show up once; 7.7% is in the top ten. The germline V gene has CDR1 SGHDN and CDR2 FVKESK. The CDR3 length is 15 residues. The V end was cut by 3 bases, the J end by 1 base, with 13 bases between. Sequences were obtained from blood. This TCR came from a woman in her 30s in good health. V usage is TRBV14 and J usage is TRBJ2-7; D may be TRBD1 (6 bases). The CDR3 DNA reads as TGTGCCAGCAGCCAGGAAGACAGGACGTCCTACGAGCAGTACTTC. It translates to CASSQEDRTSYEQYF. Combining the CDR3 with reference TRBV14 and TRBJ2-7 gives the whole variable domain EAGVTQFPSHSVIEKGQTVTLRCDPISGHDNLYWYRRVMGKEIKFLLHFVKESKQDESGMPNNRFLAERTGGTYSTLKVQPAELEDSGVYFCASSQEDRTSYEQYFGPGTRLTVT.